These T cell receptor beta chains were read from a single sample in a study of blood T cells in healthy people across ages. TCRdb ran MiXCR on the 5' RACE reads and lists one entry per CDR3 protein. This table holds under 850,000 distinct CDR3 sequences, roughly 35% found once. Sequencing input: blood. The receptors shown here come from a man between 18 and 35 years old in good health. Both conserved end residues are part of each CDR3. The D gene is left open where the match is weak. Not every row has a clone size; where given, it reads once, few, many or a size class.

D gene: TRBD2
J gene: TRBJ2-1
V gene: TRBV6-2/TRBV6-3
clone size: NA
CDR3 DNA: TGTGCCAGCAGTTACTCTCCTACTAGCGGCCCCTACAATGAGCAGTTCTTC
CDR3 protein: CASSYSPTSGPYNEQFF

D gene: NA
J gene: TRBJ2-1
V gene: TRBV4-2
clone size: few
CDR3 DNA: TGTGCCAGCAGCCAAGTTGAGGGGGTTCGGGGTAGTGAGCAGTTCTTC
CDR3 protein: CASSQVEGVRGSEQFF

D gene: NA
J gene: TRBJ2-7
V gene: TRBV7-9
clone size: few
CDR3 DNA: TGTGCCAGCAGCTACGACAGAAACGAGCAGTACTTC
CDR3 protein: CASSYDRNEQYF

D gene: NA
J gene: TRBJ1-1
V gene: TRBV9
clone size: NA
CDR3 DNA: TGTGCCAGCAGCGTAGAGGGAAGGAAGAACACTGAAGCTTTCTTT
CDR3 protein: CASSVEGRKNTEAFF

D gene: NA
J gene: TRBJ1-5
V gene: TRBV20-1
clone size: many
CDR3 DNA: TGCAGTGCTGAAAGGGGGGGAGAGAATCAGCCCCAGCATTTT
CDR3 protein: CSAERGGENQPQHF

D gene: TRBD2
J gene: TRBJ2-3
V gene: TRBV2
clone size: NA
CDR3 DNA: TGTGCCAGCAGTCGATCCCTTCCGGGAGGACACACAGATACGCAGTATTTT
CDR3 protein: CASSRSLPGGHTDTQYF

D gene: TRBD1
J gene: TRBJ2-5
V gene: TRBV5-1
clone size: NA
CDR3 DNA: TGCGCCAGCAAGGGGACAGAACAAGAGACCCAGTACTTC
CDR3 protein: CASKGTEQETQYF

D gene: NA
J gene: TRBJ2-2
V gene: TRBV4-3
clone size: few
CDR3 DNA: TGCGCCAGCAGCCAAGATTTGGGAAGGCCGAACACCGGGGAGCTGTTTTTT
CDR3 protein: CASSQDLGRPNTGELFF

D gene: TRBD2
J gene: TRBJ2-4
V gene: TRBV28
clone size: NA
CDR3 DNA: TGTGCCAGCCTACCAGGAGCGGGGGGCCCCATAGCCAAAAACATTCAGTACTTC
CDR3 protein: CASLPGAGGPIAKNIQYF

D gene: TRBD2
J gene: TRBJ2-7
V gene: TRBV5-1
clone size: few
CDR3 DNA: TGCGCCAGCAGCTTGGAGGGGCTAGCGGGTGGAGGCAATGAGCAGTACTTC
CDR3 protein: CASSLEGLAGGGNEQYF

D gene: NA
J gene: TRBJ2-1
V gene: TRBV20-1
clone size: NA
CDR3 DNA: TGCAGTGCTAGAGTGACTAGTGACTACAATGAGCAGTTCTTC
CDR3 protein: CSARVTSDYNEQFF

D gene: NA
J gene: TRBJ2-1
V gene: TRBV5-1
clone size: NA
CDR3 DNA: TGCGCCAGCCTGATGGACCCGGGGACTGAGGTTGAGCAGTTCTTC
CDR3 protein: CASLMDPGTEVEQFF

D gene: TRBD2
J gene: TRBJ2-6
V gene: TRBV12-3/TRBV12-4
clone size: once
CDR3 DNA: TGTGCCAGCAGGCTGACTAGCGGGCGAAGTGGGGCCAACGTCCTGACTTTC
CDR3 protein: CASRLTSGRSGANVLTF

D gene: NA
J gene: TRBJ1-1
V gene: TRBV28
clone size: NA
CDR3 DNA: TGTGCCAGCAGTCCCCCCGCTCCGGTGAACACTGAAGCTTTCTTT
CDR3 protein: CASSPPAPVNTEAFF

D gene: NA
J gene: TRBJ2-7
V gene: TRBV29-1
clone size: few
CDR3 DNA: TGCAGCGTTGAAGCGAGGGGCCTGGCTGAACCCTACGAGCAGTACTTC
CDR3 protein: CSVEARGLAEPYEQYF

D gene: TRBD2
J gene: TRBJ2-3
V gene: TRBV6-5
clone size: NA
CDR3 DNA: TGTGCCAGCAGCCCGACTAGCGGGGGGGTCGATACGCAGTATTTT
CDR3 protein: CASSPTSGGVDTQYF

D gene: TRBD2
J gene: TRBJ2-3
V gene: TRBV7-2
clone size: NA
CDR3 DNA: TGTGCCAGCAGCTTAACCGGGACTAGCGGTTCAGATACGCAGTATTTT
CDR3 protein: CASSLTGTSGSDTQYF

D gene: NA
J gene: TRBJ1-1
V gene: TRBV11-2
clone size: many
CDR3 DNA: TGTGCCAGCAGCCCGTGGACAGAGAACACTGAAGCTTTCTTT
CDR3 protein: CASSPWTENTEAFF

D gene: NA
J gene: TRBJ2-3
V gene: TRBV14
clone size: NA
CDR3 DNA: TGTGCCAGCAGCCAGAATCCTATGCGCCCTGTGCCAGATACGCAGTATTTT
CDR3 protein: CASSQNPMRPVPDTQYF

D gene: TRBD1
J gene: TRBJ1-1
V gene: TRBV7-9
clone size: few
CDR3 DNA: TGTGCCAGCAGCTTAGCCGGGACAGCTATGAACACTGAAGCTTTCTTT
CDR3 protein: CASSLAGTAMNTEAFF

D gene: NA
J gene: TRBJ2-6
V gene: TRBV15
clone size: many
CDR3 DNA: TGTGCCACCAGCTATCATAACTCTGGGGCCAACGTCCTGACTTTC
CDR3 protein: CATSYHNSGANVLTF

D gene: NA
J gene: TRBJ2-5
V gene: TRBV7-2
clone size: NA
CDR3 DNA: TGTGCCAGCAGCGTCGGAAGGGCTCAAGGGACCCAGTACTTC
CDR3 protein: CASSVGRAQGTQYF

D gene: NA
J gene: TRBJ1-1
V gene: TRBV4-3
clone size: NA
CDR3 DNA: TGCGCCAGCAGCCCACTTGGTCAGTCGAACACTGAAGCTTTCTTT
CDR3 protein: CASSPLGQSNTEAFF

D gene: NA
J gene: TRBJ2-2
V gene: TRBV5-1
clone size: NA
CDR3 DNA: TGCGCCAGCAGCGTGGCAGATTCCGGGGAGCTGTTTTTT
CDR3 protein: CASSVADSGELFF

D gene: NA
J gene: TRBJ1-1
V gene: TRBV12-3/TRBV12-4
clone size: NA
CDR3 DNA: TGTGCCAGCAGTCCCTCACAGGGCGGGAGCACTGAAGCTTTCTTT
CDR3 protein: CASSPSQGGSTEAFF

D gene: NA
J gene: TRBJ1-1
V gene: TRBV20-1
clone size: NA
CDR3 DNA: TGCAGTGCTAGACCAGGGTTGAACACTGAAGCTTTCTTT
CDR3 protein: CSARPGLNTEAFF

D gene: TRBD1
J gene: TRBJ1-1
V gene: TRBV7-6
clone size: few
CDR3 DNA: TGTGCCAGCAGCTTAGGGACAGGGGTTACTGAAGCTTTCTTT
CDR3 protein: CASSLGTGVTEAFF

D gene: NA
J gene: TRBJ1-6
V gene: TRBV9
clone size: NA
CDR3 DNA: TGTGCCAGCAGCGTAGGGTCTAATTCACCCCTCCACTTT
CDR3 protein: CASSVGSNSPLHF

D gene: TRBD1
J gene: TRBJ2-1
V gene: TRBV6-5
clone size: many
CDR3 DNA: TGTGCCAGCAGTCGGGACAGGGGGAACTACAATGAGCAGTTCTTC
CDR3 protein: CASSRDRGNYNEQFF

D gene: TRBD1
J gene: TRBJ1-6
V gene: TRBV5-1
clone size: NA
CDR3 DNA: TGCGCCAGCAGCTTGGAGGGGGCGGGAAATTCACCCCTCCACTTT
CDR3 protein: CASSLEGAGNSPLHF

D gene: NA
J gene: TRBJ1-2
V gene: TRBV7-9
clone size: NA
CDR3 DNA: TGTGCCAGCAGCTCTCCCGTAGGGGGCTATGGCTACACCTTC
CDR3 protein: CASSSPVGGYGYTF

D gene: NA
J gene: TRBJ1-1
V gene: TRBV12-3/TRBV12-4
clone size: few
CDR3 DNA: TGTGCCAGCAGTCCCACAGCCTCAGGGTCCACTGAAGCTTTCTTT
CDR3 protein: CASSPTASGSTEAFF

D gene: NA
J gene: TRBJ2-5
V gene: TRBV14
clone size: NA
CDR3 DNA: TGTGCCAGCAACCAATTGACGGGCTGGGGCAATGAGCAGTACTTC
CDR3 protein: CASNQLTGWGNEQYF

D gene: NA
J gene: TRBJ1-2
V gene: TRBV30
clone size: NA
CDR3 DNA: TGTGCCTGGAGTTCTCAAGGACAGTCTTACGGCTACACCTTC
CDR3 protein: CAWSSQGQSYGYTF

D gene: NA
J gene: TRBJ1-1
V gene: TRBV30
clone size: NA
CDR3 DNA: TGTGCCTGGAGTCTCATCGGCAGTACGAACACTGAAGCTTTCTTT
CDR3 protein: CAWSLIGSTNTEAFF

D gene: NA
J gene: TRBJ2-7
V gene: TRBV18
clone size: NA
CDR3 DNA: TGTGCCAGCTCACAGAGGGCGAGCTCCTACGAGCAGTACTTC
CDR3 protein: CASSQRASSYEQYF

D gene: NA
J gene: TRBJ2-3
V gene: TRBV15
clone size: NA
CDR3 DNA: TGTGCCACCAGCAGAGATTATGGGGATAGCACAGATACGCAGTATTTT
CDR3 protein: CATSRDYGDSTDTQYF

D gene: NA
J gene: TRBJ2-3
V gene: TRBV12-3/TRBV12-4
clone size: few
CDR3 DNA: TGTGCCAGCAGTTTAGGGGGGTTCCCAGATACGCAGTATTTT
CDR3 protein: CASSLGGFPDTQYF

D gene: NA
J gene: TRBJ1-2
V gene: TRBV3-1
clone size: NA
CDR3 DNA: TGTGCCAGCAGCCATAAAGGTGCCGAGGGGACTGGCTACACCTTC
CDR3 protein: CASSHKGAEGTGYTF

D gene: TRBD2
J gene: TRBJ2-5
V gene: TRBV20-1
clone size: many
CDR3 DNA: TGCAGTGCCCTGTCGACTAGCGGGGCTCAAGAGACCCAGTACTTC
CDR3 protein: CSALSTSGAQETQYF

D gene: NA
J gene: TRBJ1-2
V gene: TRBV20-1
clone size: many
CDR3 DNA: TGCAGTGCTAGAGATCCGACGGACTATGGCTACACCTTC
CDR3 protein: CSARDPTDYGYTF

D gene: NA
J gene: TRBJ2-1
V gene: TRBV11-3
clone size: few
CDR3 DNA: TGTGCCAGCAGCTTAGTTACTGAGCAGTTCTTC
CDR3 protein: CASSLVTEQFF

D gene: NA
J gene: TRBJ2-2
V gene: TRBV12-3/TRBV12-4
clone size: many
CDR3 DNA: TGTGCCAGCAGTTTAGGGACCAACACCGGGGAGCTGTTTTTT
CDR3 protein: CASSLGTNTGELFF

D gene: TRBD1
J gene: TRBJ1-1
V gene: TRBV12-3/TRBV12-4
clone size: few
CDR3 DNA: TGTGCCAGCAGTGGGACAGGGGTGGTGAACACTGAAGCTTTCTTT
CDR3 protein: CASSGTGVVNTEAFF

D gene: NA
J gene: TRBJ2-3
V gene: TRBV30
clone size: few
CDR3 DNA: TGTGCCTGGGGAAGGGATAGCGCTGGCACAGATACGCAGTATTTT
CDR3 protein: CAWGRDSAGTDTQYF

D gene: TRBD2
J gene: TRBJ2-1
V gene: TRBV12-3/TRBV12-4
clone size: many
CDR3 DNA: TGTGCCAGCAGTTCGGGACTAGCGGGGGAACTGACCTACAATGAGCAGTTCTTC
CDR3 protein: CASSSGLAGELTYNEQFF

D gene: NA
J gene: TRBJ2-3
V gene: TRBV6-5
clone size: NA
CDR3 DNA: TGTGCCAGCAGGCCCGGGACCACAGATACGCAGTATTTT
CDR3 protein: CASRPGTTDTQYF